This T cell receptor (beta chain) stems from a study of blood T cell repertoires in COVID-19. Germline V gives CDR1 MNHEY, CDR2 SMNVEV (reference sequence). This CDR3 spans 15 amino acids. Trimming took 8 bases from V and 3 from J; bases not matched to a gene: 8. Measured with immunoSEQ multiplex PCR; TCRdb has only the in-frame clones, and not every one. The profile covers approximately 200,000 clones, with about 85% appearing a single time and 2.9% taken by the ten largest. The chain carries TRBV27 and TRBJ2-1; 9 bases are a match to TRBD2. The material sequenced was peripheral blood. This sequence was found in a man aged 45-65 years who had recovered from COVID-19. For the CDR3, the DNA is TGTGCCAGCGGCACACTAGCGGGCAACTACAATGAGCAGTTCTTC. Encoded protein: CASGTLAGNYNEQFF.